A single sample is the source of the 2 T cell receptor beta chains below, sequenced in a study of blood T cell repertoires in COVID-19. TCRdb's table, derived via immunoSEQ multiplex PCR, lists solely in-frame clones and lacks some. The data contain a few hundred thousand clones, more than 90% of them singletons. Sequenced: peripheral blood. These receptors were collected from a person aged 18 to 35 with COVID-19, enrolled during active disease.

The chain employs TRBV5-1 and TRBJ2-7; 9 positions agree with TRBD1. Germline trimming cut 0 bases from V and 1 base from J; bases unmatched to any gene: 5. The CDR3 runs to 16 residues. Germline V gene sequence: CDR1 SGHRS, CDR2 YFSETQ. The CDR3 DNA sequence: TGCGCCAGCAGCTTGGGTTACGGGACAGGGTCCTACGAGCAGTACTTC. It specifies CASSLGYGTGSYEQYF.

The chain couples TRBV4-3 to TRBJ2-2; 7 nucleotides agree with TRBD2. CDR1 LGHNA and CDR2 YSLEER come from the germline V gene. After removal of 3 bases from V and 6 bases from J, the junction contained 7 bases not matched to a gene. The CDR3 is 15 amino acids. The CDR3 sequence: CASSQGGSVSGELFF. CDR3 sequence (DNA): TGCGCCAGCAGCCAGGGCGGGAGTGTATCCGGGGAGCTGTTTTTT.